These T cell receptor beta chains were read from a single sample in a study of blood T cell repertoires in COVID-19. The table came from immunoSEQ multiplex PCR; TCRdb's copy has only in-frame clones and leaves some out. The sample yields tens of thousands of clones, about 83% seen once. The source material was peripheral blood. All receptors come from a human donor in a cohort sampled during active COVID-19. The CDR3 runs from the conserved cysteine through the conserved F or W. The order of the fields is V gene, J gene, clone size, D gene, CDR3 protein, CDR3 DNA. D genes are given only for firm matches. Only some rows state a clone size, as once, few, many or a class for expanded clones.

v_call: TRBV15; j_call: TRBJ2-7; clone_size: NA; d_call: NA; cdr3_aa: CATSSRAGDEQYF; cdr3_nt: TGTGCCACCAGCTCCCGTGCGGGTGACGAGCAGTACTTC
v_call: TRBV18; j_call: TRBJ2-7; clone_size: NA; d_call: NA; cdr3_aa: CASSPPTTRYEQYF; cdr3_nt: TGTGCCAGCTCACCCCCGACTACCCGCTACGAGCAGTACTTC
v_call: TRBV27; j_call: TRBJ2-5; clone_size: NA; d_call: TRBD2; cdr3_aa: CASSPLTSGSSKTQYF; cdr3_nt: TGTGCCAGCAGTCCCTTGACTAGCGGGAGTTCGAAGACCCAGTACTTC
v_call: TRBV5-6; j_call: TRBJ2-3; clone_size: NA; d_call: TRBD2; cdr3_aa: CASSPARTSGSATQYF; cdr3_nt: TGTGCCAGCAGCCCGGCTCGGACTAGCGGGAGTGCTACGCAGTATTTT
v_call: TRBV28; j_call: TRBJ2-5; clone_size: NA; d_call: TRBD1; cdr3_aa: CASSTGQAPWAQYF; cdr3_nt: TGTGCCAGCAGTACAGGACAGGCCCCATGGGCCCAGTACTTC
v_call: TRBV2; j_call: TRBJ2-7; clone_size: NA; d_call: TRBD1; cdr3_aa: CASSLRDRGWEQYF; cdr3_nt: TGTGCCAGCAGTCTCCGGGACAGGGGTTGGGAGCAGTACTTC
v_call: TRBV4-2; j_call: TRBJ2-1; clone_size: NA; d_call: NA; cdr3_aa: CASSQDSLSNEQFF; cdr3_nt: TGTGCCAGCAGCCAAGATTCACTGTCCAATGAGCAGTTCTTC
v_call: TRBV4-1; j_call: TRBJ2-1; clone_size: once; d_call: TRBD1; cdr3_aa: CASSHGRGQGGNEQFF; cdr3_nt: TGCGCCAGCAGCCACGGACGGGGACAGGGGGGGAATGAGCAGTTCTTC
v_call: TRBV7-9; j_call: TRBJ2-7; clone_size: NA; d_call: TRBD2; cdr3_aa: CASSLMASGTYEQYF; cdr3_nt: TGTGCCAGCAGCTTAATGGCTAGCGGCACCTACGAGCAGTACTTC
v_call: TRBV7-8; j_call: TRBJ1-6; clone_size: NA; d_call: NA; cdr3_aa: CASSSEGRVRSPLHF; cdr3_nt: TGTGCCAGCAGCTCGGAGGGACGGGTGCGTTCACCCCTCCACTTT
v_call: TRBV5-1; j_call: TRBJ2-4; clone_size: NA; d_call: TRBD2; cdr3_aa: CASAGEPGNIQYF; cdr3_nt: TGCGCCAGCGCGGGGGAGCCGGGAAACATTCAGTACTTC
v_call: TRBV5-4; j_call: TRBJ1-2; clone_size: few; d_call: TRBD1; cdr3_aa: CASSLATGGAFGYTF; cdr3_nt: TGTGCCAGCAGCTTGGCCACAGGGGGGGCGTTTGGCTACACCTTC
v_call: TRBV29-1; j_call: TRBJ2-1; clone_size: NA; d_call: TRBD2; cdr3_aa: CSVAGLALNEQFF; cdr3_nt: TGCAGCGTTGCCGGACTAGCCCTGAATGAGCAGTTCTTC
v_call: TRBV9; j_call: TRBJ1-2; clone_size: NA; d_call: TRBD1; cdr3_aa: CASSRQGVKNYGYTF; cdr3_nt: TGTGCCAGCAGCCGACAGGGTGTAAAGAACTATGGCTACACCTTC
v_call: TRBV7-3; j_call: TRBJ2-7; clone_size: NA; d_call: NA; cdr3_aa: CASSMGLPGPYEQYF; cdr3_nt: TGTGCCAGCAGCATGGGACTTCCCGGCCCCTACGAGCAGTACTTC
v_call: TRBV4-3; j_call: TRBJ1-1; clone_size: few; d_call: NA; cdr3_aa: CASSVGRNTEAFF; cdr3_nt: TGCGCCAGCAGCGTGGGGCGCAACACTGAAGCTTTCTTT
v_call: TRBV27; j_call: TRBJ2-7; clone_size: NA; d_call: NA; cdr3_aa: CASSFAGSYEQYF; cdr3_nt: TGTGCCAGCAGCTTCGCAGGCTCCTACGAGCAGTACTTC
v_call: TRBV30; j_call: TRBJ2-3; clone_size: NA; d_call: NA; cdr3_aa: CAWSALWGRGDTQYF; cdr3_nt: TGTGCCTGGAGTGCCCTCTGGGGGAGGGGGGATACGCAGTATTTT
v_call: TRBV3-1/TRBV3-2; j_call: TRBJ2-1; clone_size: NA; d_call: TRBD2; cdr3_aa: CASSPDTNAGGPDGEQFF; cdr3_nt: TGTGCCAGCAGCCCCGATACAAACGCGGGAGGGCCTGATGGTGAGCAGTTCTTC
v_call: TRBV5-8; j_call: TRBJ2-2; clone_size: NA; d_call: NA; cdr3_aa: CASSVAGPGELFF; cdr3_nt: TGTGCCAGCAGCGTTGCGGGACCCGGGGAGCTGTTTTTT
v_call: TRBV6-5; j_call: TRBJ2-2; clone_size: NA; d_call: TRBD1; cdr3_aa: CASTLDRGHTGELFF; cdr3_nt: TGTGCCAGCACCCTGGACAGGGGGCACACCGGGGAGCTGTTTTTT
v_call: TRBV4-3; j_call: TRBJ2-7; clone_size: NA; d_call: NA; cdr3_aa: CASSQDQAALAREQYF; cdr3_nt: TGCGCCAGCAGCCAAGATCAGGCGGCACTAGCTCGCGAGCAGTACTTC
v_call: TRBV19; j_call: TRBJ2-1; clone_size: NA; d_call: TRBD1; cdr3_aa: CASSTPSTGSNEQFF; cdr3_nt: TGTGCCAGTAGTACCCCCTCGACAGGGAGCAATGAGCAGTTCTTC
v_call: TRBV30; j_call: TRBJ1-5; clone_size: NA; d_call: TRBD1; cdr3_aa: CAWSVSRRTGGGLRNQPQHF; cdr3_nt: TGTGCCTGGAGTGTATCACGCCGGACAGGGGGCGGTCTGCGTAATCAGCCCCAGCATTTT
v_call: TRBV28; j_call: TRBJ2-3; clone_size: NA; d_call: NA; cdr3_aa: CASSLLQAKGDTQYF; cdr3_nt: TGTGCCAGCAGTTTACTGCAGGCCAAGGGGGATACGCAGTATTTT
v_call: TRBV20-1; j_call: TRBJ1-5; clone_size: NA; d_call: NA; cdr3_aa: CSASKDTNQPQHF; cdr3_nt: TGCAGTGCTAGTAAGGACACTAATCAGCCCCAGCATTTT
v_call: TRBV2; j_call: TRBJ1-5; clone_size: NA; d_call: NA; cdr3_aa: CASSMGVRPQHF; cdr3_nt: TGTGCCAGCAGTATGGGAGTTCGGCCCCAGCATTTT
v_call: TRBV7-2; j_call: TRBJ2-7; clone_size: NA; d_call: NA; cdr3_aa: CASSPFSGYEQYF; cdr3_nt: TGTGCCAGCAGCCCATTTAGCGGATACGAGCAGTACTTC
v_call: TRBV4-2; j_call: TRBJ2-3; clone_size: NA; d_call: NA; cdr3_aa: CASSQRPAGTDTQYF; cdr3_nt: TGTGCCAGCAGCCAACGACCGGCGGGCACAGATACGCAGTATTTT
v_call: TRBV18; j_call: TRBJ2-2; clone_size: NA; d_call: TRBD1; cdr3_aa: CASSPMHSHVRTGTGELFF; cdr3_nt: TGTGCCAGCTCACCGATGCATTCCCACGTTCGGACAGGGACCGGGGAGCTGTTTTTT
v_call: TRBV6-6; j_call: TRBJ1-1; clone_size: NA; d_call: NA; cdr3_aa: CASSYPRTEAFF; cdr3_nt: TGTGCCAGCAGTTACCCGAGGACTGAAGCTTTCTTT
v_call: TRBV19; j_call: TRBJ2-7; clone_size: NA; d_call: TRBD2; cdr3_aa: CASSIAVAGVSAEQYF; cdr3_nt: TGTGCCAGTAGTATAGCGGTAGCGGGAGTATCCGCCGAGCAGTACTTC
v_call: TRBV6-5; j_call: TRBJ2-7; clone_size: NA; d_call: TRBD1; cdr3_aa: CASRGTGHEQYF; cdr3_nt: TGTGCCAGCAGAGGGACAGGGCACGAGCAGTACTTC
v_call: TRBV3-1/TRBV3-2; j_call: TRBJ2-7; clone_size: NA; d_call: NA; cdr3_aa: CASSQGAGRYEQYF; cdr3_nt: TGTGCCAGCAGCCAAGGGGCGGGAAGATACGAGCAGTACTTC
v_call: TRBV24-1; j_call: TRBJ2-6; clone_size: few; d_call: TRBD1; cdr3_aa: CATSGGQGEAISGANVLTF; cdr3_nt: TGTGCCACCAGTGGCGGACAGGGTGAAGCCATCTCTGGGGCCAACGTCCTGACTTTC
v_call: TRBV11-2; j_call: TRBJ2-5; clone_size: NA; d_call: TRBD1; cdr3_aa: CASSSNTGTVAQYF; cdr3_nt: TGTGCCAGCAGCTCCAATACCGGGACAGTGGCCCAGTACTTC
v_call: TRBV7-3; j_call: TRBJ2-1; clone_size: few; d_call: TRBD1; cdr3_aa: CASSTSTDRGHEQFF; cdr3_nt: TGTGCCAGCAGCACCTCCACGGACAGGGGACATGAGCAGTTCTTC
v_call: TRBV3-1/TRBV3-2; j_call: TRBJ1-1; clone_size: NA; d_call: NA; cdr3_aa: CASSPSRGTEAFF; cdr3_nt: TGTGCCAGCAGCCCCTCTCGGGGCACTGAAGCTTTCTTT
v_call: TRBV20-1; j_call: TRBJ1-1; clone_size: NA; d_call: NA; cdr3_aa: CSAREGRLAFF; cdr3_nt: TGCAGTGCTAGAGAGGGGAGGTTAGCTTTCTTT
v_call: TRBV2; j_call: TRBJ1-1; clone_size: NA; d_call: NA; cdr3_aa: CASSEQGGTEAFF; cdr3_nt: TGTGCCAGCAGTGAACAGGGCGGTACTGAAGCTTTCTTT
v_call: TRBV5-8; j_call: TRBJ1-5; clone_size: NA; d_call: NA; cdr3_aa: CASSIGTLKPQHF; cdr3_nt: TGTGCCAGCAGCATCGGTACGTTAAAGCCCCAGCATTTT